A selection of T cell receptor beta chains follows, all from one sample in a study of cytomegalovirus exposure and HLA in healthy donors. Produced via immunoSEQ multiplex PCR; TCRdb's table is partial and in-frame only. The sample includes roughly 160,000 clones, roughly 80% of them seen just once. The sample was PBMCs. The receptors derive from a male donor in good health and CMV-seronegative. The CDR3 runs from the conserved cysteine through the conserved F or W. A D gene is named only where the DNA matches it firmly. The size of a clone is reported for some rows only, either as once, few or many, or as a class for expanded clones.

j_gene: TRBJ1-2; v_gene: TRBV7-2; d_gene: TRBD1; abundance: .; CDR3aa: CASSQGTGVNYGYPF; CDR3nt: TGTGCCAGCAGTCAGGGGACAGGCGTCAATTATGGCTACCCCTTC
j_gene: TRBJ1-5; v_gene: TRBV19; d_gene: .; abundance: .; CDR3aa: CASSISGSNQPQHF; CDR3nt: TGTGCCAGTAGTATATCAGGGAGCAATCAGCCCCAGCATTTT
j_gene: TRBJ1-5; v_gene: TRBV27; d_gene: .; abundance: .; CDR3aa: CASSVTGKSQPQHF; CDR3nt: TGTGCCAGCAGTGTAACAGGGAAGTCTCAGCCCCAGCATTTT
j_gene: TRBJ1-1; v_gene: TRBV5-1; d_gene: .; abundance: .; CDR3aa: CASSLIQGGLSNTEAFF; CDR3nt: TGCGCCAGCAGCCTCATCCAAGGGGGATTGTCGAACACTGAAGCTTTCTTT
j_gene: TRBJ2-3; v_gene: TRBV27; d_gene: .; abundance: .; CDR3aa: CASSQDSVDTQYF; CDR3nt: TGTGCCAGCAGCCAAGATAGCGTAGATACGCAGTATTTT
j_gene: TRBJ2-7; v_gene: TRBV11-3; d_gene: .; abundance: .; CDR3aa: CASSFRGSEQYF; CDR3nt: TGTGCCAGCAGCTTCCGGGGGAGCGAGCAGTACTTC
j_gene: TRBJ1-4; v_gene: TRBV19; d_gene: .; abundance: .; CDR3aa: CASSMGGREKEKLFF; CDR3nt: TGTGCCAGTAGTATGGGGGGGCGGGAGAAGGAAAAACTGTTTTTT
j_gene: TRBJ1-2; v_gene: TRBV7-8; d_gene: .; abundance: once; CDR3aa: CASSLEGGEGYGYTF; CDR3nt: TGTGCCAGCAGCTTAGAAGGCGGGGAGGGCTATGGCTACACCTTC
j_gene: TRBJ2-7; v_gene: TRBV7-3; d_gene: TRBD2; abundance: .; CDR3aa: CASSLAGSGRPNF; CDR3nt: TGTGCCAGCAGCTTAGCCGGTAGCGGGAGGCCGAACTTC
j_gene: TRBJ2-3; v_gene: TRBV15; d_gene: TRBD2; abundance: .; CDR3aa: CATSRGTSGGNTQYF; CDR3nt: TGTGCCACCAGCAGAGGAACCAGCGGGGGAAATACGCAGTATTTT
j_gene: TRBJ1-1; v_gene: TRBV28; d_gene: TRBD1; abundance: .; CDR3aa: CASSDTQGEGTEAFF; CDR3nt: TGTGCCAGCAGTGATACACAGGGGGAAGGGACTGAAGCTTTCTTT
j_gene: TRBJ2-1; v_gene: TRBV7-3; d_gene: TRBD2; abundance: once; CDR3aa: CASSLARTSGDDEQFF; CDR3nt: TGTGCCAGCAGCTTAGCCCGGACTAGCGGGGACGATGAGCAGTTCTTC
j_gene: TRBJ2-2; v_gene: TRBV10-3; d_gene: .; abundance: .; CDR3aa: CAISASATANTGELFF; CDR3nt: TGTGCCATCAGCGCGAGTGCGACAGCGAACACCGGGGAGCTGTTTTTT
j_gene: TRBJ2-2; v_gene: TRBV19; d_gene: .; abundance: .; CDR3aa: CASSIGRYTGELFF; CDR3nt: TGTGCCAGTAGTATAGGGAGATACACCGGGGAGCTGTTTTTT
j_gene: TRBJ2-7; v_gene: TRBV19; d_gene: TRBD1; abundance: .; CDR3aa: CASSNLGTADYEQYF; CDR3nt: TGTGCCAGTAGTAACCTCGGGACAGCCGATTACGAGCAGTACTTC
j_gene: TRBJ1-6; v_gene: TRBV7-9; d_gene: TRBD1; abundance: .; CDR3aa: CASSSGQGHSPLHF; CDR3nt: TGTGCCAGCAGCTCCGGACAGGGTCATTCACCCCTCCACTTT
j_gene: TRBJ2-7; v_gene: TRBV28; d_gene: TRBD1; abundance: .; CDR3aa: CASRIQGATYEQYF; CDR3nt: TGTGCCAGCAGGATACAGGGGGCTACCTACGAGCAGTACTTC
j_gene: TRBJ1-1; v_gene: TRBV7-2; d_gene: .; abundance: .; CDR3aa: CASSLGGAEAFF; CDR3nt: TGTGCCAGCAGCTTAGGGGGCGCTGAAGCTTTCTTT
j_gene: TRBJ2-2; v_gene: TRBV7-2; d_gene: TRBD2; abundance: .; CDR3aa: CASSLTSGRTWTGELFF; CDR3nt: TGTGCCAGCAGCTTAACTAGCGGGAGGACTTGGACCGGGGAGCTGTTTTTT
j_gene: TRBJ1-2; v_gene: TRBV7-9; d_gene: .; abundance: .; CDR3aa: CASSFGRGDGYTF; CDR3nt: TGTGCCAGCAGCTTCGGGAGGGGGGATGGCTACACCTTC
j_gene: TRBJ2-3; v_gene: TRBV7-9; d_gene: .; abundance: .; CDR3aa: CASTRLPDTQYF; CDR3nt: TGTGCCAGCACCCGACTCCCAGATACGCAGTATTTT
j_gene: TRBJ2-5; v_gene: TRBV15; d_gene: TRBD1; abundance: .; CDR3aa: CATSRAGTGVRKQYF; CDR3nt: TGTGCCACCAGCAGAGCCGGGACAGGAGTCCGTAAGCAGTACTTC
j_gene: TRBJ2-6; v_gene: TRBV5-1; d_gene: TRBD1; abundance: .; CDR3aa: CASSLDGEGAAGANVLTF; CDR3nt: TGCGCCAGCAGCTTGGATGGAGAGGGGGCGGCTGGGGCCAACGTCCTGACTTTC
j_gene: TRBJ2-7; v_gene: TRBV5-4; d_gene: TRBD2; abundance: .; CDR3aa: CASSSRTSNPEQYF; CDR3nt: TGTGCCAGCAGCTCCCGGACTAGCAATCCCGAGCAGTACTTC
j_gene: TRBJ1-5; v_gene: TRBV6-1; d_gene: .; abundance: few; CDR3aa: CASSAPWGDQPQHF; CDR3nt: TGTGCCAGCAGTGCTCCGTGGGGAGATCAGCCCCAGCATTTT
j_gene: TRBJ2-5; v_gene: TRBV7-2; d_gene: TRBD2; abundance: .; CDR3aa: CASSSRGVQETQYF; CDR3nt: TGTGCCAGCAGCTCCCGGGGGGTCCAAGAGACCCAGTACTTC
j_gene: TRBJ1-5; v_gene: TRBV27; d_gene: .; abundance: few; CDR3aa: CASSLRENSRQPQHF; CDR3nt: TGTGCCAGCAGTTTGAGAGAGAACAGTAGACAGCCCCAGCATTTT